Following are 10 T cell receptor beta chains from one sample sequenced in a study of T cells in Graves' hyperthyroidism and ophthalmopathy. RNA transcripts gave rise to amplified TCR beta CDR3 regions. A set of HTBI primers served as the primers for a first-round RT-PCR of the TCR CDR3. TCRdb reprocessed the multiplex PCR reads via MiXCR and lists one record per CDR3 protein. The table lists fewer than 400,000 distinct CDR3 sequences, 11% to 15% of them singletons. The sequencing input was blood. The receptors here all came from a man aged 45-60 years with Graves' ophthalmopathy.

This clonotype was recorded many times. The chain has TRBV3-1 and TRBJ1-4, with 7 bases matching TRBD1. Germline CDR1 LGHDT, CDR2 YNNKEL (reference sequence). Trimming took 0 bases from V and 0 from J; bases not matched to a gene: 7. The CDR3 sequence is 18 residues long. The CDR3 coding sequence is TGTGCCAGCAGCCAAGATCTCCCAGGGGGGGCAACTAATGAAAAACTGTTTTTT. Protein sequence: CASSQDLPGGATNEKLFF. Full variable domain (missing parts from reference TRBV3-1 and TRBJ1-4): DTAVSQTPKYLVTQMGNDKSIKCEQNLGHDTMYWYKQDSKKFLKIMFSYNNKELIINETVPNRFSPKSPDKAHLNLHINSLELGDSAVYFCASSQDLPGGATNEKLFFGSGTQLSVL.

This clonotype turned up a few times. This chain connects TRBV20-1 to TRBJ1-1, with 9 bases that match TRBD1. Germline loops: CDR1 DFQATT, CDR2 SNEGSKA (reference sequence). Trimming removed 0 bases from V and 0 bases from J; junction bases left unmatched: 5. The CDR3 length is 16 residues. The CDR3 here is CSAREGGTGMNTEAFF. CDR3 in DNA: TGCAGTGCTAGAGAGGGGGGGACAGGGATGAACACTGAAGCTTTCTTT.

This chain uses TRBV4-1 with TRBJ1-6; the D is unclear. CDR3 length: 13 residues. V was shortened by 0 bases and J by 13 bases, with 10 bases between the two germline ends. The germline V gene has CDR1 MGHRA and CDR2 YSYEKL. The CDR3 bases are TGCGCCAGCAGCCAAGATCCAAGACTTCCCCTCCACTTT. Its protein product is CASSQDPRLPLHF.

This clonotype has a count of ten or more. V gene TRBV3-1 combines with J gene TRBJ2-7; 8 nucleotides align to TRBD1. With 0 bases clipped from V and 8 bases from J, the junction kept 9 bases outside the gene matches. This CDR3 has 15 residues. The germline V gene encodes CDR1 LGHDT and CDR2 YNNKEL (reference sequence). CDR3 sequence (DNA): TGTGCCAGCAGCCAAGACCCGGGGCAGGGGGCGCAGCAGTACTTC. This gives the protein CASSQDPGQGAQQYF.

This clonotype was detected once. This may be a read error, as it is one base from a much larger clone. The chain is built from TRBV29-1 and TRBJ2-1, with D perhaps given as TRBD1 or TRBD2 (5 bases each). Germline V gene sequence: CDR1 SQVTM, CDR2 ANQGSEA. This CDR3 comprises 14 residues. DNA of the CDR3: TGCAGCGTTACTTTGCCGGGGCCGGGTAATGAGCAGTCCTTC. It encodes CSVTLPGPGNEQSF.

The V and J genes are TRBV7-3 and TRBJ1-3; the D is unclear. The germline CDR1 and CDR2 sequences are SGHTA and FQGTGA. The V end lost 3 bases, the J end lost 0 bases, and 18 bases lay between the germline ends. The CDR3 is 18 residues long. CDR3 residues: CASSFGWRKLSSGNTIYF. CDR3 coding DNA: TGTGCCAGCAGCTTTGGCTGGCGAAAACTAAGCTCTGGAAACACCATATATTTT.

This clonotype was counted at least ten times. This sequence joins TRBV6-1 and TRBJ1-2; TRBD1 is a possible D gene (6 bases). Looked up from germline, CDR1 is MNHNS and CDR2 is SASEGT. V was pared by 5 bases and J by 4 bases, with 17 bases between. The CDR3 is 15 residues long. CDR3 DNA sequence: TGTGCCAGCAGTTATGGGCAGGGGTATGGCTATGGCTACACCTTC. As protein: CASSYGQGYGYGYTF.

The rearrangement uses TRBV9 and TRBJ1-5; D gene ambiguous. Looked up from germline, CDR1 is SGDLS and CDR2 is YYNGEE. Deletions cut 0 bases from V and 7 bases from J, with 14 bases between. The CDR3 loop spans 15 amino acids. CDR3 DNA sequence: TGTGCCAGCAGCGTAGAAGGGTTTGATGGCCAGCCCCAGCATTTT. This sequence encodes CASSVEGFDGQPQHF.

V gene TRBV19 combines with J gene TRBJ2-7; TRBD2 matches at 13 bases. The V gene's germline CDR1 is LNHDA and CDR2 SQIVND (reference sequence). This CDR3 has 16 residues. J lost 0 bases, V lost 5 bases, and 4 bases had no gene match. CDR3 residues: CASSVRTSGSSYEQYF. As DNA, the CDR3 is TGTGCCAGTAGTGTTCGGACTAGCGGGAGCTCCTACGAGCAGTACTTC.

A remark on this clonotype: A much larger clone is a single base away; this may be a read error. The gene calls are TRBV7-9 and TRBJ2-1, with D perhaps matching TRBD1 (5 bases). The CDR3 loop spans 21 amino acids. Looked up from germline, CDR1 is SEHNR and CDR2 is FQNEAQ (reference sequence). CDR3 loop: CVSSRTISGQFGSRNHNEQFF. CDR3 coding DNA: TGTGTCAGCAGCCGCACCATCTCAGGGCAGTTCGGTTCTCGAAATCACAATGAGCAGTTCTTC.